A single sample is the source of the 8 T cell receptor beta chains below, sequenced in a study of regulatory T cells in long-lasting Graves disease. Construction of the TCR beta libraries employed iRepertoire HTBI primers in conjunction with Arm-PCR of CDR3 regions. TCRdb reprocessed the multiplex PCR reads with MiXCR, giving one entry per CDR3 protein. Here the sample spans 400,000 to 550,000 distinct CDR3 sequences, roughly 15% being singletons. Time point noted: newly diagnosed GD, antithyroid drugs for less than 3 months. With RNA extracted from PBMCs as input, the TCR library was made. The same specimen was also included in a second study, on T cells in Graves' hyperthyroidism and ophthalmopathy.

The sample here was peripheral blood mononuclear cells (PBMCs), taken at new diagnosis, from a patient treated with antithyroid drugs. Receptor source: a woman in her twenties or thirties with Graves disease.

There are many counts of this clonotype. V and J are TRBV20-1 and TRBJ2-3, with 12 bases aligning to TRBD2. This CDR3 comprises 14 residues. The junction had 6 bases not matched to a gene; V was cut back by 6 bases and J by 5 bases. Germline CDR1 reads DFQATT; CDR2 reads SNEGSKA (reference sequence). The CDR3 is CSAPSGRAGDTQYF. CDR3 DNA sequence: TGCAGTGCCCCTAGCGGGAGGGCCGGAGATACGCAGTATTTT.

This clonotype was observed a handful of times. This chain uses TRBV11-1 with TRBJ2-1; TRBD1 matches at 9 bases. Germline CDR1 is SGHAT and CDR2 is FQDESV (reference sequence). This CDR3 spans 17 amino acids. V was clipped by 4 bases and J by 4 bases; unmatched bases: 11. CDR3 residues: CASSSGTGQRRYNEQFF. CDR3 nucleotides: TGTGCCAGCAGCTCCGGGACAGGGCAAAGGCGTTACAATGAGCAGTTCTTC.

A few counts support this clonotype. DNA of the CDR3: TGCGCCAGCAGCATCGCTAGCGGACGACCCTACGAGCAGTACTTC. Translating it yields CASSIASGRPYEQYF. The chain recombines TRBV5-1 with TRBJ2-7, with TRBD2 identical over 7 bases. This CDR3 has 15 amino acids. Germline V gene sequence: CDR1 SGHRS, CDR2 YFSETQ. The V segment lost 4 bases and the J segment 2 bases; nucleotides outside the gene matches: 9.

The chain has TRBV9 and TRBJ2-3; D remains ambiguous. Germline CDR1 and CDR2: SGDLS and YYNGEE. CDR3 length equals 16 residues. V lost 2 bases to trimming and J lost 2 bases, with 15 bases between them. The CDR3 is CASSVGSAALTDTQYF. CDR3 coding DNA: TGTGCCAGCAGCGTGGGTTCGGCGGCACTCACAGATACGCAGTATTTT.

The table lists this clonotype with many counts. The CDR3 coding sequence is TGCGCCAGCAGCTTGGATCATTCACCCCTCCACTTT. Encoded protein: CASSLDHSPLHF. This chain connects TRBV5-1 to TRBJ1-6; the D is unclear. The CDR3 has 12 residues. Germline assignment: CDR1 SGHRS and CDR2 YFSETQ. V lost 0 bases to trimming and J lost 8 bases, with 3 bases between them.

CDR3 bases: TGTGCCACCAGCAAGGGAGTAGGGAGCGGGAATGAAAAACTGTTTTTT. This codes for CATSKGVGSGNEKLFF. V and J are TRBV15 and TRBJ1-4; D not resolved. CDR3 length equals 16 residues. Trimming cost V 4 bases and J 5 bases, with 17 bases left between them. The germline CDR1 and CDR2 sequences are LNHNV and YYDKDF (reference sequence).

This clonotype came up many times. CDR3 residues: CSARDPRGPPGELFF. CDR3 in DNA: TGCAGTGCTAGAGACCCTAGGGGCCCCCCGGGGGAGCTGTTTTTT. The chain has TRBV20-1 and TRBJ2-2; maybe TRBD1 (5 bases). CDR1 DFQATT and CDR2 SNEGSKA come from the germline V gene (reference sequence). V lost 0 bases and J lost 8, with 16 bases in between. The CDR3 has 15 residues.

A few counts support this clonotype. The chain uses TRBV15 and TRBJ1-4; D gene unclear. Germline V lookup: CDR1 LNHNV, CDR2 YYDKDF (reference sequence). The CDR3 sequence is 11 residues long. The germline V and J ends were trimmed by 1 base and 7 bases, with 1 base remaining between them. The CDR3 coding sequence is TGTGCCACCAGCAGAGTTGAAAAACTGTTTTTT. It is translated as CATSRVEKLFF.